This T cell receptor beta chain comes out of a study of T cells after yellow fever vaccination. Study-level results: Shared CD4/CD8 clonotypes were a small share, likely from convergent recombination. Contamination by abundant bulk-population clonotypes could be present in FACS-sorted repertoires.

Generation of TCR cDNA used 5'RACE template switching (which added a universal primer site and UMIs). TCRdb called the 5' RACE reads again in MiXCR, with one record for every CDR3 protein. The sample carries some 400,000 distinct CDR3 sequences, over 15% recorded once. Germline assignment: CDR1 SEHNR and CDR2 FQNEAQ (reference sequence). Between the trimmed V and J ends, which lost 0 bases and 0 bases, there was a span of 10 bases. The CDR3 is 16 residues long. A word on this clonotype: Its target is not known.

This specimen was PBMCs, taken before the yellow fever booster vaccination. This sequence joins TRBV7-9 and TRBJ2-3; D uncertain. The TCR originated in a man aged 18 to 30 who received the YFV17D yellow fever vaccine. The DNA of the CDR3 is TGTGCCAGCAGCTTAGCTCGGGCCGCTAGCACAGATACGCAGTATTTT. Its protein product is CASSLARAASTDTQYF. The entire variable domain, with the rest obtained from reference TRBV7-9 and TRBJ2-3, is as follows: DTGVSQNPRHKITKRGQNVTFRCDPISEHNRLYWYRQTLGQGPEFLTYFQNEAQLEKSRLLSDRFSAERPKGSFSTLEIQRTEQGDSAMYLCASSLARAASTDTQYFGPGTRLTVL.